This T cell receptor beta chain came from a study of T cells in Graves' hyperthyroidism and ophthalmopathy. V was cut by 4 bases and J by 11 bases, with 13 bases left in between. In germline, CDR1 is MGHDK, CDR2 SYGVNS. This CDR3 spans 12 amino acids. It was RNA transcripts that yielded the amplified TCR beta CDR3 regions. First-round RT-PCR with HTBI primers amplified the TCR CDR3 region. TCRdb re-called the multiplex PCR reads through MiXCR, storing one row per CDR3 protein. The table lists over 200,000 distinct CDR3 sequences, around 19% of them singletons. Source material: blood. The chain joins TRBV25-1 to TRBJ2-3; a weak D match, TRBD2 (6 bases). The sequence was obtained from a man in his forties with Graves' hyperthyroidism. This chain's CDR3 is CASSVASAKQYF. The CDR3 region has the DNA TGTGCCAGCAGTGTGGCTAGCGCGAAGCAGTATTTT.